The 6 T cell receptor beta chains in this list originate from one sample, sequenced in a study of siplizumab effects on memory and regulatory T cells. Sequencing was performed with immunoSEQ multiplex PCR; in TCRdb, only in-frame clones are kept and a portion is missing. The table has just over 50,000 clones, 95% to 98% seen once. Sequencing was performed on naive CD4+ T cells sorted from blood. The origin of the receptors is a human donor in good health.

The rearrangement joins TRBV4-1 to TRBJ2-3; 10 nucleotides line up with TRBD2. The CDR3 length is 15 residues. The trim removed 5 bases at V and 3 bases at J, leaving 5 bases unmatched. Germline CDR1 reads MGHRA; CDR2 reads YSYEKL. The CDR3 sequence: CASSESGRETDTQYF. CDR3 bases: TGCGCCAGCAGCGAGAGCGGGAGGGAAACAGATACGCAGTATTTT.

The gene calls are TRBV7-3 and TRBJ1-2; D may be TRBD1 (5 bases). The germline CDR1 and CDR2 sequences are SGHTA and FQGTGA. This CDR3 comprises 15 residues. V was pared by 5 bases and J by 4 bases, with 17 bases between. The CDR3 nucleotides are TGTGCCAGCAGCCTCTCCGGGACGGGGTTCTATGGCTACACCTTC. Amino acids: CASSLSGTGFYGYTF.

The chain links TRBV30 to TRBJ1-5; D gene ambiguous. The length of the CDR3 is 15 residues. Germline CDR1 GTSNPN, CDR2 SVGIG (reference sequence). Trimming pared 3 bases from V and 6 bases from J, leaving 18 bases between. CDR3 region: CAWSDWASTGQPQHF. CDR3 coding DNA: TGTGCCTGGAGCGACTGGGCCTCAACCGGTCAGCCCCAGCATTTT.

The chain recombines TRBV30 with TRBJ2-2; D may be TRBD1 (6 bases). V was shortened by 5 bases and J by 6 bases, with 10 bases between the two germline ends. The CDR3 sequence is 12 residues long. Per germline, CDR1 GTSNPN and CDR2 SVGIG (reference sequence). This CDR3 reads CAWHRDPGELFF. The CDR3 nucleotides read TGTGCCTGGCACAGGGACCCCGGGGAGCTGTTTTTT.

The chain joins TRBV18 to TRBJ1-1; TRBD1 might be the D (5 bases). The CDR3 is 16 amino acids. Per the germline V gene, CDR1 is KGHSH and CDR2 is LQKENI. Trimming took off 3 bases at V and 3 bases at J, with 17 bases between the two ends. The CDR3 reads CASSPSGRGVYTEAFF. CDR3 DNA: TGTGCCAGCTCACCGTCAGGGAGGGGTGTGTACACTGAAGCTTTCTTT.

The V call is TRBV30, the J call TRBJ2-1; 14 bases are shared with TRBD2. Germline trimming cut 8 bases from V and 3 bases from J; bases unmatched to any gene: 0. Germline V gives CDR1 GTSNPN, CDR2 SVGIG (reference sequence). CDR3 length equals 13 residues. Here the CDR3 DNA reads TGTGCCGGGACTAGCGGGAGCTACAATGAGCAGTTCTTC. As protein: CAGTSGSYNEQFF. Full variable domain (remainder filled in from reference TRBV30 and TRBJ2-1): SQTIHQWPATLVQPVGSPLSLECTVEGTSNPNLYWYRQAAGRGLQLLFYSVGIGQISSEVPQNLSASRPQDRQFILSSKKLLLSDSGFYLCAGTSGSYNEQFFGPGTRLTVL.